Listed below are T cell receptor beta chains from one sample, sequenced in a study of T cells in localized non-small cell lung cancer. Only in-frame clones appear in the TCRdb table, and some are missing; sequencing was by immunoSEQ multiplex PCR. The table lists fewer than 3,000 clones, approximately 30% of them singletons. This sample comprised lung tumor tissue, obtained before any cancer treatment. The receptors shown here come from a male donor at least 60 years old with stage II squamous cell lung carcinoma. Both conserved end residues are part of each CDR3. The order of the fields is V gene, clone size, J gene, D gene, CDR3 DNA, CDR3 protein. A D gene is named only where the DNA matches it firmly. The size of a clone is reported for some rows only, either as once, few or many, or as a class for expanded clones.

>TRBV6-8|medium-sized|TRBJ1-4|TRBD1
TGTGCCAGCAGTCCGACAGGGTTGAAACTGTTTTTT
CASSPTGLKLFF
>TRBV19|-|TRBJ1-1|-
TGTGCCACCCGGGGTCGGGGGAGAGGGTCTGAAGCTTTCTTT
CATRGRGRGSEAFF
>TRBV19|-|TRBJ2-5|-
TGTGCCAGTAGTATGGGGCGGGGCTTCTCGGGGACCCAGTACTTC
CASSMGRGFSGTQYF
>TRBV9|medium-sized|TRBJ2-7|TRBD1
TGTGCCAGCAGCGCGGACAGGTTGAGCCACGAGCAGTACTTC
CASSADRLSHEQYF
>TRBV30|few|TRBJ2-1|TRBD1
TGTGCCTGGAGTGTACTCGGGACAGGGAATGAGCAGTTCTTC
CAWSVLGTGNEQFF
>TRBV15|-|TRBJ2-1|-
TGTGCCACCAGCAGAGTACGGAGTGGCAATGAGCAGTTCTTC
CATSRVRSGNEQFF
>TRBV29-1|few|TRBJ2-1|-
TGCAGCGTTTCTACAGGTTTTTCCTACAATGAGCAGTTCTTC
CSVSTGFSYNEQFF
>TRBV11-3|few|TRBJ2-1|TRBD1
TGTGCCAGCAGCTACAGGGGGCGCGACAATGAGCAGTTCTTC
CASSYRGRDNEQFF
>TRBV25-1|-|TRBJ2-1|TRBD1
TGTGCCAGCAGTGAACCGAGAACAGGGGGCTACAATGAGCAGTTCTTC
CASSEPRTGGYNEQFF
>TRBV19|-|TRBJ2-6|TRBD1
TGTGCCACCTCGGACAGGGGAAGGGCTGGGGCCAACGTCCTGACTTTC
CATSDRGRAGANVLTF
>TRBV25-1|few|TRBJ2-5|-
TGTGCCAGCAGTGAAAGGGGACACCAAGAGACCCAGTACTTC
CASSERGHQETQYF
>TRBV5-1|-|TRBJ2-1|TRBD1
TGCGCCAGCAGCTTGAGTACCGGGACAGGACGGAATGAGCAGTTCTTC
CASSLSTGTGRNEQFF
>TRBV9|-|TRBJ1-4|-
TGTGCCAGCAGCGCCGGGGTTAACAATGAAAAACTGTTTTTT
CASSAGVNNEKLFF
>TRBV6-8|medium-sized|TRBJ2-5|-
TGTGCCAGCACCGAGCAGGTGAAAGAGACCCAGTACTTC
CASTEQVKETQYF
>TRBV28|-|TRBJ2-2|TRBD1
TGTGCCAGCAGTTTGTTACAGGGGGACACCGGGGAGCTGTTTTTT
CASSLLQGDTGELFF
>TRBV5-1|few|TRBJ2-7|-
TGCGCCAGCAGCTCGTTAGAGGGATCCTACGAGCAGTACTTC
CASSSLEGSYEQYF
>TRBV9|-|TRBJ2-1|-
TGTGCCAGCAGCGTAGACTTCAGCTCCTACAATGAGCAGTTCTTC
CASSVDFSSYNEQFF
>TRBV11-3|medium-sized|TRBJ1-4|-
TGTGCCAGCAGCTTATCAGGGTCGGATGAAAAACTGTTTTTT
CASSLSGSDEKLFF
>TRBV11-3|few|TRBJ2-1|-
TGTGCCAGCAGCTTATCTCCCTCGGGAGCCCATGAGCAGTTCTTC
CASSLSPSGAHEQFF
>TRBV19|-|TRBJ1-4|-
TGTGCCAGTAGTATGCAAGGAGGCGACGAAAAACTGTTTTTT
CASSMQGGDEKLFF
>TRBV6-8|medium-sized|TRBJ1-2|-
TGTGCCAGCAGGACACCTGCCTTATCAGGCTACACCTTC
CASRTPALSGYTF
>TRBV7-4|few|TRBJ1-3|TRBD1
TGTGCCAGCAGCTTAGGACAGGGAAGCACCATATATTTT
CASSLGQGSTIYF
>TRBV15|few|TRBJ2-5|-
TGTGCCACCAGCACCCCCCTGGACACCCGGAACCAAGAGACCCAGTACTTC
CATSTPLDTRNQETQYF
>TRBV28|-|TRBJ1-2|-
TGTGCCAGCATCAAGGGGGACTACTATGGCTACACCTTC
CASIKGDYYGYTF
>TRBV6-8|-|TRBJ1-4|-
TGTGCCAGCAGACTACGGACGGAGGCAACTAATGAAAAACTGTTTTTT
CASRLRTEATNEKLFF
>TRBV6-8|large|TRBJ1-5|-
TGTGCCAGCCAGAGGGAAAGCAATCAGCCCCAGCATTTT
CASQRESNQPQHF
>TRBV29-1|few|TRBJ1-4|TRBD1
TGCAGCGTTGGATACAGGGGGGCTGAAAAACTGTTTTTT
CSVGYRGAEKLFF
>TRBV7-1|-|TRBJ1-1|-
TGTGCCAGCAGCTTAGATCCGAACACTGAAGCTTTCTTT
CASSLDPNTEAFF
>TRBV19|-|TRBJ2-7|-
TGTCCTACGGACCGGGATTACAACGAGCAGTACTTC
CPTDRDYNEQYF
>TRBV23-1|few|TRBJ2-6|-
TGCGCCAGCAGTCAATGCCCTTTGGGGCGCTCTGGGGCCAACGTCCTGACTTTC
CASSQCPLGRSGANVLTF
>TRBV29-1|-|TRBJ1-5|-
TGCAGCGTTGGGGTTGCAGGTCAGCCCCAGCATTTT
CSVGVAGQPQHF
>TRBV11-3|medium-sized|TRBJ2-5|-
TGTGCCAGCAGCTTGGCGGTGGGTACCCAAGAGACCCAGTACTTC
CASSLAVGTQETQYF
>TRBV19|-|TRBJ1-1|-
TGTGCCAGTAGTATAGAGCTCGGGAACACTGAAGCTTTCTTT
CASSIELGNTEAFF
>TRBV15|few|TRBJ1-2|TRBD1
TGTGCCACCAGCAGAGATCGGACAGGGAACTATGGCTACACCTTC
CATSRDRTGNYGYTF
>TRBV11-3|large|TRBJ2-1|-
TGTGCCAGCAGCCCAGGCCTGGGGGGCCTGAGAGAGCAGTTCTTC
CASSPGLGGLREQFF
>TRBV18|-|TRBJ2-7|-
TGTGCCAGCTCATCCGGGGATCGACGGGTAGAGCAGTACTTC
CASSSGDRRVEQYF
>TRBV29-1|-|TRBJ1-4|-
TGCAGCGTTGCCACGCAAGCCAATGAAAAACTGTTTTTT
CSVATQANEKLFF
>TRBV19|once|TRBJ2-7|-
TGTGCCAGTAGTATAAATAGAGGGGCCTACGAGCAGTACTTC
CASSINRGAYEQYF
>TRBV10-2|few|TRBJ2-7|-
TGCGCCAGCAGGGGTAGGGGGGGTGATGACGAGCAGTACTTC
CASRGRGGDDEQYF
>TRBV11-3|-|TRBJ1-1|TRBD1
TGTGCCAGCAGCCAGAACGACAGGGGGTGGAACACTGAAGCTTTCTTT
CASSQNDRGWNTEAFF
>TRBV11-3|-|TRBJ1-4|-
TGTGCCAGCAGCTTTATACCAGTAACTAATGAAAAACTGTTTTTT
CASSFIPVTNEKLFF
>TRBV4-1|-|TRBJ1-1|-
TGCGCCAGCAGCCAAGACCCCAACAGGGACACTGAAGCTTTCTTT
CASSQDPNRDTEAFF
>TRBV9|-|TRBJ2-2|-
TGTGCCAGCAGCTTATCGGGGTCGAACACCGGGGAGCTGTTTTTT
CASSLSGSNTGELFF
>TRBV14|-|TRBJ2-1|-
TGTGCCAGCAGCCAAGGTGCAATCTCCTACAATGAGCAGTTCTTC
CASSQGAISYNEQFF
>TRBV2|-|TRBJ1-2|-
TGTGCCAGCAGTGCGGCAGCCGGATTAGACTACACCTTC
CASSAAAGLDYTF
>TRBV6-8|-|TRBJ1-5|TRBD1
TGTGCCAGCAGTAAGACCCAGGGGGATCAGCCCCAGCATTTT
CASSKTQGDQPQHF
>TRBV6-8|-|TRBJ2-1|TRBD2
TGTGCCAGCAGTTACTCCAGACTAGCGGGAGTAAGGAATGAGCAGTTCTTC
CASSYSRLAGVRNEQFF
>TRBV5-1|-|TRBJ1-1|-
TGCGCCAGCAGCTCATCCCAGAAACTAACGGTGCACACTGAAGCTTTCTTT
CASSSSQKLTVHTEAFF
>TRBV11-3|-|TRBJ1-5|TRBD1
TGTGCCAGCAGCTTAGGGACAGGGATTAATCAGCCCCAGCATTTT
CASSLGTGINQPQHF
>TRBV28|-|TRBJ1-5|-
TGTGCCACCCGCTCAGGGAGGGGAGGGCACAATCAGCCCCAGCATTTT
CATRSGRGGHNQPQHF
>TRBV11-3|-|TRBJ2-7|TRBD1
TGTGCCAGCAGCTTGCAACAGGGGGCATTGGGATCCTACGAGCAGTACTTC
CASSLQQGALGSYEQYF
>TRBV6-8|-|TRBJ2-1|TRBD2
TGTGCCAGCAGTTACCTCAACCCCTTGTTAGCGGGAGGCGCCAATGAGCAGTTCTTC
CASSYLNPLLAGGANEQFF
>TRBV19|-|TRBJ2-3|TRBD2
TGTGCCAGTAGTATTGCGGGAGAATACACAGATACGCAGTATTTT
CASSIAGEYTDTQYF
>TRBV11-3|-|TRBJ2-6|-
TGTGCCAGCAGCCTACAGGTCTCTGGGGCCAACGTCCTGACTTTC
CASSLQVSGANVLTF
>TRBV19|few|TRBJ2-5|TRBD2
TGTGCCAGTAGTGGTCGATTGGGACTAGCGACCGAGGAGACCCAGTACTTC
CASSGRLGLATEETQYF
>TRBV2|-|TRBJ2-3|-
TGTGCCAGCAGTTTTGATGGCCAGCCCCTAGATACGCAGTATTTT
CASSFDGQPLDTQYF
>TRBV5-1|-|TRBJ2-5|TRBD2
TGCGCCAGCAGCTTAATGAGCGGGGTGGCAGAGACCCAGTACTTC
CASSLMSGVAETQYF
>TRBV18|once|TRBJ2-7|TRBD1
TGTGCCAGCTCACCCGTAACAGGGGAAGGGGGATACGAGCAGTACTTC
CASSPVTGEGGYEQYF